This TCR beta chain was recorded in a study of cytomegalovirus exposure and HLA in healthy donors. Points from the study as a whole: Differences between HLA loci emerged in a later analysis of TCR association rates, with DRB1 most and HLA-C fewest. A missense variant in DCLRE1C was later tied to TCR beta V- and J-gene trimming.

In regard to this clone: Antigen: not known. The junction differs from germline at one of its ends, possibly a read error.

Germline CDR1 LNHDA, CDR2 SQIVND (reference sequence). The CDR3 spans 13 residues. PCR was performed using 60 Vbeta and 13 Jbeta primers. Here immunoSEQ multiplex PCR was the method, and the copy in TCRdb shows in-frame clones only, minus some. Counted here are 150,000 or so clones, roughly 70% occurring once; the ten biggest clones make up over 6.5%. The sequence came from a man aged 30-40 years in good health and CMV-seronegative. The chain carries TRBV19 and TRBJ2-5, with 16 bases lining up with TRBD2. The sample taken for sequencing was PBMCs. This CDR3 is CASSSSGTSGRDF. The CDR3 nucleotides are TGTGCCAGTAGTAGCTCCGGGACTAGCGGGAGGGACTTC.